The rows below give T cell receptor beta chains drawn from one sample of a study. One entry per CDR3 protein, called by TCRdb with MiXCR from the RT-PCR reads. The sample carries about 680,000 distinct CDR3 sequences, 14% recorded once. Input material: memory CD4+ T cells from blood. The receptor set was obtained from a female donor in good health, serving as a healthy control. The CDR3 runs from the conserved cysteine through the conserved F or W. A D gene is named only where the DNA matches it firmly. For some rows the clone size is stated as once, few or many, or as a class when expanded; others skip it.

v_call: TRBV7-2
cdr3_length: 15
d_call: -
j_call: TRBJ2-3
clone_size: many
cdr3_nt: TGTGCCAGCAGCTTACCGACAGGTAGCACAGATACGCAGTATTTT
cdr3_aa: CASSLPTGSTDTQYF

v_call: TRBV28
cdr3_length: 15
d_call: -
j_call: TRBJ2-2
clone_size: few
cdr3_nt: TGTGCCAGCAGTTCAGGAGGGTCGGGGACCGGGGAGCTGTTTTTT
cdr3_aa: CASSSGGSGTGELFF

v_call: TRBV20-1
cdr3_length: 14
d_call: -
j_call: TRBJ1-1
clone_size: -
cdr3_nt: TGCAGTGCTACGAATGCTCGGTGGGAGGCTGAAGCTTTCTTT
cdr3_aa: CSATNARWEAEAFF

v_call: TRBV5-1
cdr3_length: 13
d_call: TRBD1
j_call: TRBJ1-2
clone_size: few
cdr3_nt: TGCGCCAGCAGCTTGGCCAGGCAGGGGGCGATAACCTTC
cdr3_aa: CASSLARQGAITF

v_call: TRBV30
cdr3_length: 12
d_call: TRBD1
j_call: TRBJ1-1
clone_size: -
cdr3_nt: TGTGCCTGGGTGGGGACAGGGCTAGGAGCTTTCTTT
cdr3_aa: CAWVGTGLGAFF

v_call: TRBV21-1
cdr3_length: 15
d_call: -
j_call: TRBJ2-7
clone_size: -
cdr3_nt: TGTGCCAGCAGCAAAGCGGAACCCAAACCCGACGAGCAGTACTTC
cdr3_aa: CASSKAEPKPDEQYF

v_call: TRBV28
cdr3_length: 13
d_call: -
j_call: TRBJ2-7
clone_size: -
cdr3_nt: TGTGCCAGCAGTTTCATACAGGGCTACGAGCAGTACTTC
cdr3_aa: CASSFIQGYEQYF

v_call: TRBV20-1
cdr3_length: 16
d_call: -
j_call: TRBJ2-1
clone_size: few
cdr3_nt: TGCAGCGGCACAGAATCGCGGGGAGGCTCTAGGGGAGAGCAGTTCTTC
cdr3_aa: CSGTESRGGSRGEQFF

v_call: TRBV20-1
cdr3_length: 12
d_call: -
j_call: TRBJ2-1
clone_size: -
cdr3_nt: TGCAGTGCTAGCATCCGTCACAATGAGCAGTTCTTC
cdr3_aa: CSASIRHNEQFF

v_call: TRBV5-1
cdr3_length: 15
d_call: TRBD1
j_call: TRBJ2-3
clone_size: many
cdr3_nt: TGCGCCAGCAGCCCCGAGGACAGGGTGACAGATACGCAGTATTTT
cdr3_aa: CASSPEDRVTDTQYF

v_call: TRBV11-2
cdr3_length: 14
d_call: -
j_call: TRBJ2-3
clone_size: -
cdr3_nt: TGTGCCAGCAGCTTAATGGTCATCACAGATACGCAGTATTTT
cdr3_aa: CASSLMVITDTQYF

v_call: TRBV7-2
cdr3_length: 14
d_call: -
j_call: TRBJ1-1
clone_size: -
cdr3_nt: TGTGCCAGCAGCCCAGGGACGGCCTACACTGAAGCTTTCTTT
cdr3_aa: CASSPGTAYTEAFF

v_call: TRBV12-3/TRBV12-4
cdr3_length: 13
d_call: -
j_call: TRBJ2-7
clone_size: many
cdr3_nt: TGTGCCAGCAGTTTAGGCCCAAGGTCGGAGCAGTACTTC
cdr3_aa: CASSLGPRSEQYF

v_call: TRBV5-1
cdr3_length: 14
d_call: -
j_call: TRBJ2-5
clone_size: few
cdr3_nt: TGCGCCAGCAGCTGGGGAGCTGGCGGAGAGACCCAGTACTTC
cdr3_aa: CASSWGAGGETQYF

v_call: TRBV12-3/TRBV12-4
cdr3_length: 13
d_call: -
j_call: TRBJ1-3
clone_size: -
cdr3_nt: TGTGCCAGTTCCAGGGCCTCTGGAAACACCATATATTTT
cdr3_aa: CASSRASGNTIYF

v_call: TRBV7-2
cdr3_length: 16
d_call: -
j_call: TRBJ2-1
clone_size: few
cdr3_nt: TGTGCCAGCAGCTTAGCGGGTACGAGATCCTACAATGAGCAGTTCTTC
cdr3_aa: CASSLAGTRSYNEQFF

v_call: TRBV20-1
cdr3_length: 15
d_call: TRBD1
j_call: TRBJ2-7
clone_size: many
cdr3_nt: TGCAGTGCTACCTCGCGGGACAGGAGGCTCTACGAGCAGTACTTC
cdr3_aa: CSATSRDRRLYEQYF

v_call: TRBV29-1
cdr3_length: 11
d_call: -
j_call: TRBJ2-1
clone_size: few
cdr3_nt: TGCAGCGGGACTACGTACAATGAGCAGTTCTTC
cdr3_aa: CSGTTYNEQFF

v_call: TRBV5-6
cdr3_length: 15
d_call: -
j_call: TRBJ2-1
clone_size: -
cdr3_nt: TGTGCCAGCAGCTTGCAACCGGGACTTAAAGGTGAGCAGTTCTTC
cdr3_aa: CASSLQPGLKGEQFF

v_call: TRBV20-1
cdr3_length: 14
d_call: TRBD2
j_call: TRBJ2-7
clone_size: -
cdr3_nt: TGCAGTGCAGTGGGACTAGCGGGAGACAACGAGCAGTACTTC
cdr3_aa: CSAVGLAGDNEQYF

v_call: TRBV12-3/TRBV12-4
cdr3_length: 15
d_call: -
j_call: TRBJ1-2
clone_size: -
cdr3_nt: TGTGCCAGCAGTTTAAGAAGGGGCGGAAACTATGGCTACACCTTC
cdr3_aa: CASSLRRGGNYGYTF

v_call: TRBV11-3
cdr3_length: 14
d_call: TRBD1
j_call: TRBJ2-5
clone_size: many
cdr3_nt: TGTGCCAGCAGCTTAGGGGCAGGGGGAGAGACCCAGTACTTC
cdr3_aa: CASSLGAGGETQYF

v_call: TRBV6-5
cdr3_length: 14
d_call: -
j_call: TRBJ1-2
clone_size: few
cdr3_nt: TGTGCCAGCAGGACGGACAGAACAAGCTATGGCTACACCTTC
cdr3_aa: CASRTDRTSYGYTF

v_call: TRBV5-8
cdr3_length: 16
d_call: -
j_call: TRBJ2-3
clone_size: few
cdr3_nt: TGTGCCAGCAGCTTGGTGCTAGCTGATCGCACAGATACGCAGTATTTT
cdr3_aa: CASSLVLADRTDTQYF

v_call: TRBV5-1
cdr3_length: 15
d_call: -
j_call: TRBJ2-7
clone_size: -
cdr3_nt: TGCGCCAGCAGCTTTGGGGGGGCTTTCGACTACGAGCAGTACTTC
cdr3_aa: CASSFGGAFDYEQYF

v_call: TRBV4-3
cdr3_length: 14
d_call: -
j_call: TRBJ2-2
clone_size: -
cdr3_nt: TGCGCCAGCAGCCGAGGGATCCTCACCGGGGAGCTGTTTTTT
cdr3_aa: CASSRGILTGELFF

v_call: TRBV20-1
cdr3_length: 15
d_call: TRBD1
j_call: TRBJ2-2
clone_size: -
cdr3_nt: TGCAGTGCTAGACCGGACAGGGGGCTCGCCGGGGAGCTGTTTTTT
cdr3_aa: CSARPDRGLAGELFF

v_call: TRBV28
cdr3_length: 14
d_call: -
j_call: TRBJ2-1
clone_size: few
cdr3_nt: TGTGCCAGCAGGGTTTCTAGCTCCTACAATGAGCAGTTCTTC
cdr3_aa: CASRVSSSYNEQFF

v_call: TRBV20-1
cdr3_length: 11
d_call: -
j_call: TRBJ2-1
clone_size: -
cdr3_nt: TGCAGTGAGAGCTCCTACAATGAGCAGTTCTTC
cdr3_aa: CSESSYNEQFF

v_call: TRBV6-5
cdr3_length: 17
d_call: TRBD2
j_call: TRBJ2-7
clone_size: many
cdr3_nt: TGTGCCAGCAGTAAGGGGACTAGCGGGAGAATCTACGGCGAGCAGTACTTC
cdr3_aa: CASSKGTSGRIYGEQYF

v_call: TRBV29-1
cdr3_length: 14
d_call: -
j_call: TRBJ2-1
clone_size: few
cdr3_nt: TGCAGCGGCCTTGTCGGGACACTCTACAATGAGCAGTTCTTC
cdr3_aa: CSGLVGTLYNEQFF

v_call: TRBV12-3/TRBV12-4
cdr3_length: 12
d_call: -
j_call: TRBJ2-3
clone_size: -
cdr3_nt: TGTGCCAGCAGTTCCGCGGCAGATACGCAGTATTTT
cdr3_aa: CASSSAADTQYF

v_call: TRBV12-3/TRBV12-4
cdr3_length: 15
d_call: -
j_call: TRBJ2-6
clone_size: -
cdr3_nt: TGTGCCAGCAGTTTTGCAGGGCCTGGGGCCAACGTCCTGACTTTC
cdr3_aa: CASSFAGPGANVLTF

v_call: TRBV20-1
cdr3_length: 11
d_call: -
j_call: TRBJ1-2
clone_size: many
cdr3_nt: TGCAGTGCTAGAGATCGAGTAGGCTACACCTTC
cdr3_aa: CSARDRVGYTF

v_call: TRBV5-1
cdr3_length: 15
d_call: -
j_call: TRBJ1-4
clone_size: few
cdr3_nt: TGCGCCAGCAGCGGGGGGACTGTTCCTAATGAAAAACTGTTTTTT
cdr3_aa: CASSGGTVPNEKLFF

v_call: TRBV29-1
cdr3_length: 12
d_call: -
j_call: TRBJ1-4
clone_size: few
cdr3_nt: TGCAGCGTTAGGGGGGTGGAGGAAAAACTGTTTTTT
cdr3_aa: CSVRGVEEKLFF

v_call: TRBV4-1
cdr3_length: 16
d_call: -
j_call: TRBJ1-1
clone_size: few
cdr3_nt: TGCGCCAGCAGCCACGGCCTTGGGACTTTTAACACTGAAGCTTTCTTT
cdr3_aa: CASSHGLGTFNTEAFF

v_call: TRBV5-1
cdr3_length: 15
d_call: -
j_call: TRBJ2-7
clone_size: -
cdr3_nt: TGCGCCAGCAGCTTGAGTGCGCGGCAGGGGGGTGAGCAGTACTTC
cdr3_aa: CASSLSARQGGEQYF

v_call: TRBV4-1
cdr3_length: 15
d_call: TRBD2
j_call: TRBJ2-3
clone_size: few
cdr3_nt: TGCGCCACCTCAATGGGGGGGGTTAGCACAGATACGCAGTATTTT
cdr3_aa: CATSMGGVSTDTQYF

v_call: TRBV6-5
cdr3_length: 15
d_call: -
j_call: TRBJ2-4
clone_size: few
cdr3_nt: TGTGCCAGCAGTAGGACCGAGTTAGCCAAAAACATTCAGTACTTC
cdr3_aa: CASSRTELAKNIQYF

v_call: TRBV29-1
cdr3_length: 14
d_call: -
j_call: TRBJ1-1
clone_size: -
cdr3_nt: TGCAGCGTTGTCCCGGGGGCCATGAACACTGAAGCTTTCTTT
cdr3_aa: CSVVPGAMNTEAFF

v_call: TRBV12-3/TRBV12-4
cdr3_length: 16
d_call: -
j_call: TRBJ2-2
clone_size: -
cdr3_nt: TGTGCCAGCAGTTTACGGACACCCGGTAGGGTCGGGGAGCTGTTTTTT
cdr3_aa: CASSLRTPGRVGELFF

v_call: TRBV12-3/TRBV12-4
cdr3_length: 13
d_call: TRBD1
j_call: TRBJ1-2
clone_size: many
cdr3_nt: TGTGCCAGCAGCTTCGGACAGGGGAACGGCTACACCTTC
cdr3_aa: CASSFGQGNGYTF

v_call: TRBV28
cdr3_length: 14
d_call: -
j_call: TRBJ1-1
clone_size: -
cdr3_nt: TGTGCCAGCAGTCTTTCTCCGGGACACTCTGAAGCTTTCTTT
cdr3_aa: CASSLSPGHSEAFF

v_call: TRBV20-1
cdr3_length: 15
d_call: TRBD2
j_call: TRBJ2-5
clone_size: -
cdr3_nt: TGCAGCGCGTCCCCTAGCGGGAGGGACCAAGAGACCCAGTACTTC
cdr3_aa: CSASPSGRDQETQYF

v_call: TRBV6-6
cdr3_length: 13
d_call: -
j_call: TRBJ1-2
clone_size: many
cdr3_nt: TGTGCCAGCAGTTACGGGCAGCAGTATGGCTACACCTTC
cdr3_aa: CASSYGQQYGYTF

v_call: TRBV6-5
cdr3_length: 14
d_call: TRBD1
j_call: TRBJ1-2
clone_size: many
cdr3_nt: TGTGCCAGCAGGTATAGAACAGGGGACGATGGCTACACCTTC
cdr3_aa: CASRYRTGDDGYTF

v_call: TRBV7-2
cdr3_length: 16
d_call: -
j_call: TRBJ1-4
clone_size: few
cdr3_nt: TGTGCCAGCAGCCAGAGGACAGCCGCAACTAATGAAAAACTGTTTTTT
cdr3_aa: CASSQRTAATNEKLFF

v_call: TRBV6-5
cdr3_length: 15
d_call: TRBD1
j_call: TRBJ1-1
clone_size: few
cdr3_nt: TGTGCCAGCAGTTGGGACAGGGGGCTTGGCACTGAAGCTTTCTTT
cdr3_aa: CASSWDRGLGTEAFF

v_call: TRBV15
cdr3_length: 15
d_call: -
j_call: TRBJ1-5
clone_size: many
cdr3_nt: TGTGCCACCAGCAGGGTCAGCTATAGCAATCAGCCCCAGCATTTT
cdr3_aa: CATSRVSYSNQPQHF

v_call: TRBV7-8
cdr3_length: 16
d_call: TRBD1
j_call: TRBJ1-1
clone_size: -
cdr3_nt: TGTGCCAGCAGCTCTTTAATGACAGGGATGAACACTGAAGCTTTCTTT
cdr3_aa: CASSSLMTGMNTEAFF

v_call: TRBV7-9
cdr3_length: 16
d_call: -
j_call: TRBJ1-5
clone_size: few
cdr3_nt: TGTGCCAGCAGCTTAGGTCTTTCGGGGGGAAATCAGCCCCAGCATTTT
cdr3_aa: CASSLGLSGGNQPQHF

v_call: TRBV7-2
cdr3_length: 13
d_call: -
j_call: TRBJ1-3
clone_size: -
cdr3_nt: TGTGCCAGCAGCTCCGGCGGCGGAAACACCATATATTTT
cdr3_aa: CASSSGGGNTIYF

v_call: TRBV5-4
cdr3_length: 15
d_call: TRBD2
j_call: TRBJ2-7
clone_size: few
cdr3_nt: TGTGCCAGCAGCTTGGGACTAGCGGGAGATACGCCTCAGTACTTC
cdr3_aa: CASSLGLAGDTPQYF

v_call: TRBV18
cdr3_length: 13
d_call: TRBD1
j_call: TRBJ2-7
clone_size: many
cdr3_nt: TGTGCCAGCTCCGACGGGACAGCCTACGAGCAGTACTTC
cdr3_aa: CASSDGTAYEQYF

v_call: TRBV7-9
cdr3_length: 15
d_call: -
j_call: TRBJ1-1
clone_size: few
cdr3_nt: TGTGCCAGCAGCACCTGGGACGGATTGAACACTGAAGCTTTCTTT
cdr3_aa: CASSTWDGLNTEAFF

v_call: TRBV7-3
cdr3_length: 14
d_call: -
j_call: TRBJ2-3
clone_size: -
cdr3_nt: TGTGCCAGCAGCTTACAGGGCTCCGCAGATACGCAGTATTTT
cdr3_aa: CASSLQGSADTQYF

v_call: TRBV20-1
cdr3_length: 17
d_call: -
j_call: TRBJ1-5
clone_size: few
cdr3_nt: TGCAGTGCTAGAGATAATGTGTGGGAATATAGCAATCAGCCCCAGCATTTT
cdr3_aa: CSARDNVWEYSNQPQHF

v_call: TRBV24-1
cdr3_length: 13
d_call: -
j_call: TRBJ2-1
clone_size: many
cdr3_nt: TGTGCCACCAGTCCCCGGGCTTACAATGAGCAGTTCTTC
cdr3_aa: CATSPRAYNEQFF